This passage covers 23 T cell receptor beta chains from one sample sequenced in a study of blood T cell repertoires in COVID-19 (dated by TCRdb to 2018 to 2021). Library generation was performed with the immunoSEQ multiplex PCR assay. Sourced from immuneACCESS, this table was stored by TCRdb with only in-frame sequences that have V and J called. A share of the clones is absent; for the studies checked, an unresolved V gene accounts for under half, and the remainder has no known explanation. The sample contains under 500,000 clones, approximately 90% of them found a single time. The ten biggest clones cover over 4% of the sample. The sample consisted of peripheral blood. The receptor set was obtained from a woman in her thirties with acute or convalescent COVID-19.

This sequence joins TRBV27 and TRBJ1-6; D possibly corresponds to TRBD1 (6 bases). From germline, CDR1 is MNHEY and CDR2 SMNVEV (reference sequence). The V gene lost 6 bases and the J gene lost 7 bases, with 16 bases spanning the gap. The CDR3 totals 15 residues. CDR3 sequence reads: CASSPQQGPNSPLHF. Here the CDR3 DNA reads TGTGCCAGCAGCCCACAACAGGGACCCAATTCACCCCTCCACTTT.

The chain has TRBV4-1 and TRBJ2-5; D is unresolved. This CDR3 is 13 amino acids long. V shed 6 bases and J shed 5 bases, with 13 bases lying between them. Germline V CDR1 and CDR2: MGHRA, YSYEKL. CDR3: CASRGERSETQYF. The CDR3 DNA sequence: TGCGCCAGCAGAGGCGAGCGTAGTGAGACCCAGTACTTC.

The V and J genes are TRBV20-1 and TRBJ1-2; D may be TRBD1 (5 bases). This CDR3 is built from 11 residues. Trimming removed 1 base from V and 10 bases from J, with 10 bases in between. The germline V gene has CDR1 DFQATT and CDR2 SNEGSKA (reference sequence). The CDR3 nucleotides are TGCAGTGCTAGAGGAAGGGGTACCTACACCTTC. Residues: CSARGRGTYTF.

This clone turned up a few times. The rearrangement joins TRBV5-6 to TRBJ2-1; weak D call: TRBD1 (5 bases). Trimming took off 2 bases at V and 8 bases at J, with 11 bases between the two ends. The V gene's germline CDR1 is SGHDT and CDR2 YYEEEE. This CDR3 spans 13 amino acids. The CDR3 coding sequence is TGTGCCAGCAGCTTCCGAGTGGGGCATGAGCAGTTCTTC. It yields the protein CASSFRVGHEQFF.

The CDR3 sequence is CASSQGDRGGNTIYF. CDR3 DNA sequence: TGCGCCAGCAGCCAAGGGGACAGGGGGGGAAACACCATATATTTT. The chain is built from TRBV4-1 and TRBJ1-3, with TRBD1 matching 11 bases. Germline assignment: CDR1 MGHRA and CDR2 YSYEKL. The ends lost 1 base at V and 4 bases at J; junction bases unmatched: 0. CDR3 length: 15 amino acids.

Regarding this clone: At the DNA level, this CDR3 is encoded by other sequences in the same sample as well. The V call is TRBV6-6, the J call TRBJ1-2; no definite D call. Between the trimmed V and J ends, which lost 7 bases and 2 bases, there was a span of 5 bases. The CDR3 runs 11 residues. Germline CDR1 reads MNHNY; CDR2 reads SVGAGI (reference sequence). The CDR3 protein is CASTGNYGYTF. CDR3 bases: TGTGCCAGCACGGGAAACTATGGCTACACCTTC.

This rearrangement joins TRBV2 to TRBJ2-7; 10 nucleotides match TRBD2. Germline lookup yields CDR1 SNHLY and CDR2 FYNNEI. CDR3 length equals 14 residues. V dropped 8 bases and J dropped 1; count of bases not matched to a gene: 5. The CDR3 reads CASGSGGGSYEQYF. CDR3 nucleotide sequence: TGTGCCAGCGGAAGCGGGGGGGGGTCCTACGAGCAGTACTTC.

CDR3 sequence (DNA): TGTGCCAGCCACCTTCAGAACAATGAGCAGTTCTTC. Its protein product is CASHLQNNEQFF. The rearrangement links TRBV5-4 to TRBJ2-1; D unresolved. The CDR3 extends over 12 amino acids. Germline CDR1 is SGHNT and CDR2 is YYREEE (reference sequence). V gave up 7 bases and J gave up 5 bases, with 10 bases separating them. The variable domain in full, completed from reference TRBV5-4 and TRBJ2-1, reads ETGVTQSPTHLIKTRGQQVTLRCSSQSGHNTVSWYQQALGQGPQFIFQYYREEENGRGNFPPRFSGLQFPNYSSELNVNALELDDSALYLCASHLQNNEQFFGPGTRLTVL.

V and J are TRBV6-5 and TRBJ1-2; unclear D gene. CDR1 is MNHEY, CDR2 SVGAGI, per germline. V lost 2 bases and J 2 bases, leaving 6 bases between the germline ends. This CDR3 has 13 amino acids. DNA of the CDR3: TGTGCCAGCAGTTACGTACGGAACTATGGCTACACCTTC. Translation: CASSYVRNYGYTF.

V gene TRBV5-1 combines with J gene TRBJ1-3; D is undetermined. The CDR3 is made up of 14 amino acids. V was trimmed by 0 bases and J by 4 bases, leaving 8 bases between them. CDR1 SGHRS and CDR2 YFSETQ come from the germline V gene. The CDR3 bases are TGCGCCAGCAGCTTGGATACCGGGGGAAACACCATATATTTT. Translation: CASSLDTGGNTIYF.

This clone showed up just once. The rearrangement links TRBV3-1 (or the pseudogene TRBV3-2) to TRBJ2-2; D not resolved. Germline CDR1 and CDR2: LGHDT and YNNKEL (reference sequence). V dropped 4 bases and J dropped 2 bases, with 2 bases sitting between them. The CDR3 has 12 amino acids. CDR3 protein: CASSPNTGELFF. The CDR3 region has the DNA TGTGCCAGCAGCCCAAACACCGGGGAGCTGTTTTTT.

This clone came up a few times. The V and J genes are TRBV5-1 and TRBJ2-1; no firm D call. Germline CDR1 SGHRS, CDR2 YFSETQ. This CDR3 is built from 14 residues. Trimming removed 4 bases at V and 3 bases at J, with 11 bases between. The CDR3 loop is CASSEQTFYNEQFF. The CDR3 coding sequence is TGCGCCAGCAGCGAACAAACCTTCTACAATGAGCAGTTCTTC.

The V call is TRBV6-5, the J call TRBJ1-2, with D perhaps TRBD1 (6 bases). Germline assignment: CDR1 MNHEY and CDR2 SVGAGI. The V end was cut by 0 bases, the J end by 6 bases, with 14 bases between. This CDR3 is 15 amino acids long. Here the CDR3 reads CASSYSPGELHGYTF. The CDR3 DNA is TGTGCCAGCAGTTACTCGCCAGGGGAGCTCCATGGCTACACCTTC.

This chain links TRBV7-3 with TRBJ1-1; TRBD1 matches at 9 bases. This CDR3 contains 15 residues. Germline CDR1 is SGHTA and CDR2 is FQGTGA. The junction had 4 bases not matched to a gene; V was cut back by 5 bases and J by 0 bases. Here the CDR3 reads CASSKGTGMNTEAFF. CDR3 DNA sequence: TGTGCCAGCAGCAAAGGGACAGGGATGAACACTGAAGCTTTCTTT.

The V call is TRBV4-1, the J call TRBJ1-5, with unresolved D. Trimming cost V 0 bases and J 2 bases, with 5 bases left between them. CDR1 is MGHRA and CDR2 is YSYEKL in the germline V gene. The CDR3 is 14 residues long. This chain's CDR3 is CASSQDIGNQPQHF. In DNA, the CDR3 is TGCGCCAGCAGCCAAGATATTGGCAATCAGCCCCAGCATTTT.

This chain links TRBV30 with TRBJ2-3; 7 positions agree with TRBD2. The CDR3 extends over 13 amino acids. Germline CDR1 reads GTSNPN; CDR2 reads SVGIG (reference sequence). Unmatched junction bases numbered 3, after V lost 0 bases and J lost 6 bases. The CDR3 is CAWSVGGDDTQYF. The CDR3 nucleotides are TGTGCCTGGAGTGTGGGGGGGGATGATACGCAGTATTTT. The full variable domain, rest sourced from reference TRBV30 and TRBJ2-3, is SQTIHQWPATLVQPVGSPLSLECTVEGTSNPNLYWYRQAAGRGLQLLFYSVGIGQISSEVPQNLSASRPQDRQFILSSKKLLLSDSGFYLCAWSVGGDDTQYFGPGTRLTVL.

The chain joins TRBV28 to TRBJ1-2; TRBD1 matches at 10 bases. V lost 5 bases, J lost 8 bases, and 8 bases stayed unmatched. The germline V gene encodes CDR1 MDHEN and CDR2 SYDVKM. There are 14 residues in the CDR3. The CDR3 loop reads CASSKRQGAKGYTF. DNA of the CDR3: TGTGCCAGCAGTAAGAGACAGGGGGCGAAGGGCTACACCTTC.

The rearrangement uses TRBV15 and TRBJ2-7, with a possible D match to TRBD2 (6 bases). CDR1 is LNHNV and CDR2 is YYDKDF in the germline V gene (reference sequence). The CDR3 covers 14 residues. V shed 4 bases and J shed 3 bases, with 13 bases lying between them. The CDR3 DNA reads TGTGCCACCAGCAACACGGGACTGAACTACGAGCAGTACTTC. Protein sequence: CATSNTGLNYEQYF.

The chain carries TRBV7-3 and TRBJ1-1, with D possibly being TRBD1 (6 bases). With 5 bases removed from V and 0 bases from J, the gap between germline ends came to 13 bases. This CDR3 is 15 amino acids long. Germline CDR1 SGHTA, CDR2 FQGTGA. The CDR3, as DNA: TGTGCCAGCAGCCCACAGGGCCGAATGAACACTGAAGCTTTCTTT. Its protein product is CASSPQGRMNTEAFF.

The V and J genes are TRBV4-1 and TRBJ1-2; D remains unclear. The CDR3 runs to 14 residues. With 2 bases removed from V and 8 bases from J, the gap between germline ends came to 15 bases. Germline values: CDR1 MGHRA, CDR2 YSYEKL. This CDR3 reads CASSQPRREGGYTF. CDR3 nucleotides: TGCGCCAGCAGCCAACCCCGGAGGGAGGGAGGCTACACCTTC.

CDR3: CASSQEMALRGAWEQYF. The CDR3 coding sequence is TGCGCCAGCAGCCAAGAGATGGCCCTTCGGGGGGCTTGGGAGCAGTACTTC. This chain joins TRBV4-1 and TRBJ2-7; TRBD2 might be the D (7 bases). CDR3 length: 17 residues. CDR1 MGHRA and CDR2 YSYEKL come from the germline V gene. Trimming took off 0 bases at V and 7 bases at J, with 22 bases between the two ends.

The chain couples TRBV9 to TRBJ1-2, with a possible D match to TRBD1 (5 bases). The V end lost 3 bases, the J end lost 6 bases, and 12 bases lay between the germline ends. Germline CDR1 reads SGDLS; CDR2 reads YYNGEE. This CDR3 is built from 13 residues. For the CDR3, the DNA is TGTGCCAGCAGCGCGATGGGAGGGGATGGCTACACCTTC. Its translation is CASSAMGGDGYTF.

J is TRBJ1-1 and V is TRBV29-1, with unresolved D. Germline assignment: CDR1 SQVTM and CDR2 ANQGSEA. There are 11 residues in the CDR3. V lost 6 bases and J lost 2, with 7 bases in between. This CDR3 reads CSVDTNTEAFF. DNA of the CDR3: TGCAGCGTAGACACCAACACTGAAGCTTTCTTT.